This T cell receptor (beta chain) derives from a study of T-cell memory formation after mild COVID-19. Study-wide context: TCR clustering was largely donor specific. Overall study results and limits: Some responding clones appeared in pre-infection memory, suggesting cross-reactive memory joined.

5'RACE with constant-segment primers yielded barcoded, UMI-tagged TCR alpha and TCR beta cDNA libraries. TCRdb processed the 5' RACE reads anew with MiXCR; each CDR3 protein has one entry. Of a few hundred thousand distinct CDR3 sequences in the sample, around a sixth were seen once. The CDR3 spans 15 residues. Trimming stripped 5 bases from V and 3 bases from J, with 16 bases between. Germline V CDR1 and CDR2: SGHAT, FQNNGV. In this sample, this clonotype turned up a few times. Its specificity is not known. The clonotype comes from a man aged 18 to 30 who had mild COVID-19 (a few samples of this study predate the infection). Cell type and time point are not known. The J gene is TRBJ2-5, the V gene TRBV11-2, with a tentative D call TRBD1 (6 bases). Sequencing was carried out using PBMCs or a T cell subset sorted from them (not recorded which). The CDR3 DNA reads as TGTGCCAGCAGCCTGGGACATGCCGGTGAAGAGACCCAGTACTTC. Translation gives CASSLGHAGEETQYF.